A single sample gave rise to the 9 T cell receptor beta chains below, sequenced in a study of T cell repertoires in cytomegalovirus infection. A single record per CDR3 protein comes from TCRdb applying MiXCR to the reads. The sample shows 200,000 to 300,000 distinct CDR3 sequences, roughly an eighth of them seen only once. Specimen: PBMCs. The source is a human donor in good health (CMV status not recorded). Some clones in this sample may be carry-over from other donors' samples.

V usage is TRBV5-1 and J usage is TRBJ1-2; D gene ambiguous. Trimming pared 4 bases from V and 6 bases from J, leaving 10 bases between. From germline, CDR1 is SGHRS and CDR2 YFSETQ. The length of the CDR3 is 12 residues. CDR3 sequence reads: CASSPNFDGYTF. The CDR3 DNA reads TGCGCCAGCAGCCCAAACTTCGATGGCTACACCTTC.

The rearrangement uses TRBV20-1 and TRBJ1-2; weak D call: TRBD1 (5 bases). Germline lookup yields CDR1 DFQATT and CDR2 SNEGSKA (reference sequence). V lost 6 bases, J lost 6 bases, and 14 bases lay in between. The CDR3 contains 12 residues. CDR3 residues: CSAPTGLHGYTF. The DNA of the CDR3 is TGCAGTGCCCCAACGGGACTGCATGGCTACACCTTC.

V and J are TRBV2 and TRBJ2-7; D possibly corresponds to TRBD1 (5 bases). V gave up 7 bases and J gave up 6 bases, with 25 bases separating them. Germline-derived CDR1 and CDR2 are SNHLY and FYNNEI. The CDR3 covers 16 residues. The CDR3 coding sequence is TGTGCCAGCAAACAGGATTGGCAGCGCCCCCGTTCCGAGCAGTACTTC. This codes for CASKQDWQRPRSEQYF.

This clonotype was seen more than once but under ten times. The J gene is TRBJ1-1, the V gene TRBV27, with D possibly being TRBD1 (6 bases). This CDR3 region has 13 residues. The V end was cut by 2 bases, the J end by 11 bases, with 15 bases between. CDR1 is MNHEY, CDR2 SMNVEV, per germline (reference sequence). The CDR3 protein is CASSLRGTAKAFF. In DNA, the CDR3 is TGTGCCAGCAGTTTAAGGGGGACGGCTAAGGCTTTCTTT.

This chain uses TRBV6-5 with TRBJ1-1, with 9 bases lining up with TRBD1. The V and J ends lost 7 bases and 1 base, in that order; junction bases with no gene match: 4. CDR1 and CDR2 from the germline V gene are MNHEY and SVGAGI. The CDR3 is made up of 14 amino acids. CDR3 in amino acids: CASTGGQGNTEAFF. The CDR3 nucleotides are TGTGCCAGCACCGGGGGACAGGGGAACACTGAAGCTTTCTTT.

This clonotype has ten or more counts. A junction end diverges from the germline sequence, so it may reflect a read error. The CDR3 bases are TGTGCCAGCAGCTCACAATCCACTAGCACTGATACGCAGTATTTT. Amino acids: CASSSQSTSTDTQYF. V is TRBV7-2 and J is TRBJ2-3; the D gene is possibly TRBD2 (6 bases). The germline V gene encodes CDR1 SGHTA and CDR2 FQGNSA. This CDR3 has 15 residues. Looking up the rest from reference TRBV7-2 and TRBJ2-3 gives the full variable domain: GAGVSQSPSNKVTEKGKDVELRCDPISGHTALYWYRQSLGQGLEFLIYFQGNSAPDKSGLPSDRFSAERTGGSVSTLTIQRTQQEDSAVYLCASSSQSTSTDTQYFGPGTRLTVL.

A few counts support this clonotype. V and J are TRBV6-1 and TRBJ2-3, with D possibly being TRBD1 (5 bases). Per the germline V gene, CDR1 is MNHNS and CDR2 is SASEGT. Trimming cost V 8 bases and J 3 bases, with 21 bases left between them. This CDR3 has 16 amino acids. CDR3 nucleotide sequence: TGTGCCAGCGGTGGTGGGGCCATCGATCGGACAGATACGCAGTATTTT. Translating gives CASGGGAIDRTDTQYF.

This rearrangement joins TRBV2 to TRBJ1-5, with 9 bases fitting TRBD1. The germline V gene encodes CDR1 SNHLY and CDR2 FYNNEI. V shed 6 bases, J shed 8 bases, and the junction held 8 bases outside the gene matches. The CDR3 has 14 amino acids. In DNA, the CDR3 is TGTGCCAGCAGCCTAACAGGGGGCGGAGAGCCCCAGCATTTT. Amino acids: CASSLTGGGEPQHF.

This rearrangement joins TRBV9 to TRBJ2-3; D not certain. Per germline, CDR1 SGDLS and CDR2 YYNGEE. The CDR3 consists of 10 residues. V gave up 1 base and J gave up 8 bases, with 2 bases separating them. In nucleotides, the CDR3 is TGTGCCAGCAGCGTAAGTACGCAGTATTTT. Encoded protein: CASSVSTQYF.